Sequencing of this T cell receptor (beta chain) was carried out in a study of technical replicates of blood from several donors. Only in-frame clones appear in the TCRdb table, and some are missing; sequencing was by immunoSEQ multiplex PCR. The repertoire holds 75,000 to 95,000 clones, with around 94% as singletons. The V segment lost 0 bases and the J segment 6 bases; nucleotides outside the gene matches: 2. Per germline, CDR1 GTSNPN and CDR2 SVGIG (reference sequence). The CDR3 extends over 13 amino acids. The chain couples TRBV30 to TRBJ1-5, with 7 positions matching TRBD1. Sequencing used T cells isolated from PBMCs. The source is a human donor in good health. CDR3 sequence reads: CAWSVGGPQPQHF. The CDR3 DNA reads TGTGCCTGGAGTGTAGGGGGCCCTCAGCCCCAGCATTTT.